The 16 T cell receptor beta chains given below trace back to one sample, sequenced in a study of T cell changes during pregnancy in multiple sclerosis. The assay was immunoSEQ multiplex PCR, and TCRdb's table has in-frame clones only and misses some. Among more than 40,000 clones listed, approximately 87% were seen once. Material: peripheral blood, obtained in the first trimester of pregnancy. Receptors were obtained from a female donor in good health, enrolled as a control in a pregnancy study.

This clone was observed a few times. The rearrangement uses TRBV2 and TRBJ1-1, with 8 nucleotides matching TRBD1. The germline V gene encodes CDR1 SNHLY and CDR2 FYNNEI. J lost 1 base, V lost 4 bases, and 2 bases had no gene match. This CDR3 contains 14 residues. CDR3 in amino acids: CASSVGTGNTEAFF. The CDR3 DNA reads TGTGCCAGCAGTGTCGGGACAGGGAACACTGAAGCTTTCTTT.

V and J are TRBV19 and TRBJ1-2; 9 bases fit TRBD1. The junction had 4 bases not matched to a gene; V was cut back by 3 bases and J by 2 bases. There are 15 residues in the CDR3. CDR1 LNHDA and CDR2 SQIVND come from the germline V gene (reference sequence). The CDR3 region is CASSILGTGNYGYTF. In nucleotides, the CDR3 is TGTGCCAGTAGTATCCTCGGGACAGGGAACTATGGCTACACCTTC.

The rearrangement links TRBV19 to TRBJ2-5, with 10 bases lining up with TRBD1. Germline assignment: CDR1 LNHDA and CDR2 SQIVND (reference sequence). The CDR3 loop spans 16 amino acids. V trimming: 1 base; J trimming: 1 base; junction bases outside the gene matches: 3. CDR3 in amino acids: CASSIGRDRGQETQYF. CDR3 in DNA: TGTGCCAGTAGTATAGGGCGGGACAGGGGCCAAGAGACCCAGTACTTC.

This chain connects TRBV19 to TRBJ2-7, with a weak D call TRBD2 (5 bases). In germline, CDR1 is LNHDA, CDR2 SQIVND (reference sequence). Trimming removed 3 bases from V and 0 bases from J, with 12 bases in between. The CDR3 runs to 15 residues. In DNA form, the CDR3 reads TGTGCCAGTAGTATTGTCCCGGGAAGCTCCTACGAGCAGTACTTC. This sequence encodes CASSIVPGSSYEQYF. Complete variable domain (other parts from reference TRBV19 and TRBJ2-7): DGGITQSPKYLFRKEGQNVTLSCEQNLNHDAMYWYRQDPGQGLRLIYYSQIVNDFQKGDIAEGYSVSREKKESFPLTVTSAQKNPTAFYLCASSIVPGSSYEQYFGPGTRLTVT.

The chain's CDR3 is CASIGQGNQPQHF. In nucleotides, the CDR3 is TGTGCCAGTATAGGGCAGGGGAATCAGCCCCAGCATTTT. V usage is TRBV19 and J usage is TRBJ1-5; TRBD1 might be the D (6 bases). This CDR3 has 13 residues. Germline V gene sequence: CDR1 LNHDA, CDR2 SQIVND (reference sequence). V shed 7 bases and J shed 4 bases, with 11 bases lying between them.

The chain combines TRBV9 with TRBJ1-1; TRBD1 agrees at 8 bases. The CDR3 spans 15 residues. Germline-derived CDR1 and CDR2 are SGDLS and YYNGEE. V dropped 4 bases and J dropped 6; count of bases not matched to a gene: 11. The CDR3 nucleotides read TGTGCCAGCAGCCCGGCAGGGGGCGAACTCTCTGAAGCTTTCTTT. Residues: CASSPAGGELSEAFF.

J is TRBJ1-4 and V is TRBV9; TRBD1 matches at 7 bases. Germline loops: CDR1 SGDLS, CDR2 YYNGEE. CDR3 size: 15 residues. J lost 4 bases, V lost 0 bases, and 3 bases had no gene match. CDR3 in amino acids: CASSVEGANNEKLFF. The DNA for the CDR3 is TGTGCCAGCAGCGTAGAGGGGGCGAATAATGAAAAACTGTTTTTT.

The chain employs TRBV10-3 and TRBJ1-3; 7 bases are a match to TRBD1. This CDR3 has 15 residues. V shed 2 bases, J shed 2 bases, and the junction held 3 bases outside the gene matches. CDR1 and CDR2 (germline): ENHRY, SYGVKD. CDR3 region: CAISEATGAGNTIYF. The CDR3 DNA follows: TGTGCCATCAGTGAGGCCACAGGGGCTGGAAACACCATATATTTT.

The chain has TRBV7-3 and TRBJ2-1, with 14 bases matching TRBD2. V gave up 2 bases and J gave up 8 bases; unmatched junction bases: 2. Per the germline V gene, CDR1 is SGHTA and CDR2 is FQGTGA. This CDR3 contains 15 residues. The CDR3 region is CASSLGTSGRDEQFF. DNA for the CDR3: TGTGCCAGCAGCTTAGGGACTAGCGGGAGAGATGAGCAGTTCTTC.

The chain links TRBV5-1 to TRBJ2-7; D possibly corresponds to TRBD2 (6 bases). V was pared by 3 bases and J by 0 bases, with 7 bases between. This CDR3 comprises 13 residues. Germline values: CDR1 SGHRS, CDR2 YFSETQ. The CDR3 DNA reads TGCGCCAGCAGCTGGGACTTCTCCTACGAGCAGTACTTC. This sequence encodes CASSWDFSYEQYF.

The genes are TRBV19 and TRBJ1-6, with D possibly being TRBD1 (6 bases). The CDR3 runs to 15 residues. The germline gives CDR1 LNHDA, CDR2 SQIVND (reference sequence). The V gene lost 4 bases and the J gene lost 7 bases, with 14 bases spanning the gap. The CDR3 spells CASSRGGTDNSPLHF. The DNA for the CDR3 is TGTGCCAGTAGTAGAGGGGGAACGGACAATTCACCCCTCCACTTT.

The rearrangement links TRBV5-1 to TRBJ1-4; 7 bases are shared with TRBD1. CDR3 length: 15 amino acids. Trimming removed 4 bases from V and 5 bases from J; junction bases left unmatched: 8. Germline CDR1 is SGHRS and CDR2 is YFSETQ. Written as DNA, the CDR3 is TGCGCCAGCAGCATAAGACAGGGCGGCAATGAAAAACTGTTTTTT. This encodes CASSIRQGGNEKLFF.

The rearrangement uses TRBV30 and TRBJ2-5; 7 positions match TRBD1. The J call may be incorrect, as the DNA end agrees better with TRBJ2-7. Per germline, CDR1 GTSNPN and CDR2 SVGIG (reference sequence). This CDR3 has 13 residues. Here the CDR3 DNA reads TGTGCCTGGTTCCGGGACAGACCATACGAGCAGTACTTC. As protein: CAWFRDRPYEQYF.

The chain recombines TRBV21-1 with TRBJ1-2; the D segment call TRBD1 is taken from the table without a DNA check. TRBV21-1 is assigned pseudogene status. The CDR3 runs 17 residues. The CDR3 region has the DNA TGTGCCAGCAGCAAAGCGAGCGGACAGGGGACCGGCTATGGCTACACCTTC. Its protein product is CASSKASGQGTGYGYTF.

The CDR3 region is CASSRTGTSGDYEQYF. The CDR3 region has the DNA TGTGCCAGCAGTCGGACCGGGACTAGCGGCGACTACGAGCAGTACTTC. The chain employs TRBV6-6 and TRBJ2-7; 11 bases agree with TRBD2. This CDR3 spans 16 amino acids. The trim removed 5 bases at V and 3 bases at J, leaving 9 bases unmatched. Germline values: CDR1 MNHNY, CDR2 SVGAGI (reference sequence).

This sequence joins TRBV29-1 and TRBJ1-2, with 7 positions matching TRBD1. The V segment lost 0 bases and the J segment 8 bases; nucleotides outside the gene matches: 12. The CDR3 runs 15 residues. The germline V gene has CDR1 SQVTM and CDR2 ANQGSEA. The CDR3 protein is CSVEDGGGGAGGYTF. In DNA, the CDR3 is TGCAGCGTTGAAGACGGTGGAGGGGGCGCGGGGGGCTACACCTTC.